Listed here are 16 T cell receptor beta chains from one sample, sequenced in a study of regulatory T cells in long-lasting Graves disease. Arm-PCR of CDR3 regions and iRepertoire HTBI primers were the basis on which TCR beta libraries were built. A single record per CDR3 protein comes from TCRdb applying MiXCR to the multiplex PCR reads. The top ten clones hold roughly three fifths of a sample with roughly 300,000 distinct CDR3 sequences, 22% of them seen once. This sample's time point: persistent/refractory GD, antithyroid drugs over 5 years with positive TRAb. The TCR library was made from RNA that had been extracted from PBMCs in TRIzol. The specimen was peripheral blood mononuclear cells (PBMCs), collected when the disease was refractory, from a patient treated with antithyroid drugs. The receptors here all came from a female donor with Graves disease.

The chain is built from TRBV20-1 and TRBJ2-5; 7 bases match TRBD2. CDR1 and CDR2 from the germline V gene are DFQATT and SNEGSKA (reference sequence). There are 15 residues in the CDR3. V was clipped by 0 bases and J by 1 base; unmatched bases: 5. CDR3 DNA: TGCAGTGCTAGAGATCGGGGGAGGGCCCAAGAGACCCAGTACTTC. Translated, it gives CSARDRGRAQETQYF.

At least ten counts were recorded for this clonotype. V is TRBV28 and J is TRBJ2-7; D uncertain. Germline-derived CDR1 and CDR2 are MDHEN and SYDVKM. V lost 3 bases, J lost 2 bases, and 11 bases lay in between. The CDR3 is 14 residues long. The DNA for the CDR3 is TGTGCCAGCAGTTTTCGAACTTCCGCCTACGAGCAGTACTTC. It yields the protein CASSFRTSAYEQYF.

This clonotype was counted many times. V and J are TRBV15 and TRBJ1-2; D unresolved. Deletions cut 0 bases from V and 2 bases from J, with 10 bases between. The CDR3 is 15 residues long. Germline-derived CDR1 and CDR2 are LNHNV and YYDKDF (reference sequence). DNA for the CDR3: TGTGCCACCAGCAGAGATATCGGCGGAAACTATGGCTACACCTTC. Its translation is CATSRDIGGNYGYTF.

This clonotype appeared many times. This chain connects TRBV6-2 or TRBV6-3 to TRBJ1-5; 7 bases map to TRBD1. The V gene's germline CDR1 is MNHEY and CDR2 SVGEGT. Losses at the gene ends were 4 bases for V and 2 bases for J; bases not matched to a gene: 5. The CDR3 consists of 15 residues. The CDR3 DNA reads TGTGCCAGCAGTTTCAACAGGGGTGGCAATCAGCCCCAGCATTTT. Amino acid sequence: CASSFNRGGNQPQHF.

As DNA, the CDR3 is TGTGCCAGCAGCTTAGGGGGGGCAAAGAACGAGCAGTACTTC. It encodes CASSLGGAKNEQYF. The V gene is TRBV7-9, the J gene TRBJ2-7; D tentatively reads TRBD1 or TRBD2 (6 bases each). Trimming pared 1 base from V and 5 bases from J, leaving 12 bases between. The germline CDR1 and CDR2 sequences are SEHNR and FQNEAQ (reference sequence). This CDR3 is 14 amino acids long.

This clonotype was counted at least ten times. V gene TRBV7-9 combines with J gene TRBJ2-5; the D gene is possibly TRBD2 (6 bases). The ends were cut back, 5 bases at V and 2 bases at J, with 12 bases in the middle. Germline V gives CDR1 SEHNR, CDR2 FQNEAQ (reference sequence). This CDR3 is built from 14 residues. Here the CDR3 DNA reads TGTGCCAGCAGCCCCACCGGACTACAAGAGACCCAGTACTTC. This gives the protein CASSPTGLQETQYF. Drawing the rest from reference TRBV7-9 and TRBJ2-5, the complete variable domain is DTGVSQNPRHKITKRGQNVTFRCDPISEHNRLYWYRQTLGQGPEFLTYFQNEAQLEKSRLLSDRFSAERPKGSFSTLEIQRTEQGDSAMYLCASSPTGLQETQYFGPGTRLLVL.

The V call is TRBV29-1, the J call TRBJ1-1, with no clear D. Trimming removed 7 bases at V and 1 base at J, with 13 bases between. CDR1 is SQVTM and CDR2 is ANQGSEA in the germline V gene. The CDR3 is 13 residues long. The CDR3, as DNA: TGCAGCGGAGTGGGCAGGCCGAACACTGAAGCTTTCTTT. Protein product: CSGVGRPNTEAFF.

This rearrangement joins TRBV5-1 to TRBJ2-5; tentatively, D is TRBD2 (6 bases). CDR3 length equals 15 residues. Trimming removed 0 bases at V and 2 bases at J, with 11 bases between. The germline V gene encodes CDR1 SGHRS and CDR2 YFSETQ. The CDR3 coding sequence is TGCGCCAGCAGCTTGGCCACCGCGGGACAAGAGACCCAGTACTTC. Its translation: CASSLATAGQETQYF. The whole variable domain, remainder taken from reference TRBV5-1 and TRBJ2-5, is KAGVTQTPRYLIKTRGQQVTLSCSPISGHRSVSWYQQTPGQGLQFLFEYFSETQRNKGNFPGRFSGRQFSNSRSEMNVSTLELGDSALYLCASSLATAGQETQYFGPGTRLLVL.

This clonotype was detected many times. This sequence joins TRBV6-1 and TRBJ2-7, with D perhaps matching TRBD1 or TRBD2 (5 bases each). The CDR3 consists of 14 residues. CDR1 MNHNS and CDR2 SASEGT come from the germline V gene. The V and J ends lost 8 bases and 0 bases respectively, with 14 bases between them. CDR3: CASAFGGPSYEQYF. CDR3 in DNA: TGTGCCAGCGCCTTTGGGGGTCCCTCCTACGAGCAGTACTTC.

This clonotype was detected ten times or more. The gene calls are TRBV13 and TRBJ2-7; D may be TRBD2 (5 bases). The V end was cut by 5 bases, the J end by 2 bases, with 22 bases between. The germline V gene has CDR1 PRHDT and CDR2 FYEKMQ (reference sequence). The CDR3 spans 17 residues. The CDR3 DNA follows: TGTGCCAGCAGCCTATCAGCAATGGGTAGCGAGGCCTACGAGCAGTACTTC. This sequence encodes CASSLSAMGSEAYEQYF.

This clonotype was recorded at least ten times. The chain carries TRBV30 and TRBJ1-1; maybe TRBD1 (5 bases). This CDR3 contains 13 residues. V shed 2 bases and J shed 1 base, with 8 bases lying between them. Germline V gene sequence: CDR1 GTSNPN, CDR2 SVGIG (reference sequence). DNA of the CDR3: TGTGCCTGGAGTCGGGGCGAGAACACTGAAGCTTTCTTT. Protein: CAWSRGENTEAFF.

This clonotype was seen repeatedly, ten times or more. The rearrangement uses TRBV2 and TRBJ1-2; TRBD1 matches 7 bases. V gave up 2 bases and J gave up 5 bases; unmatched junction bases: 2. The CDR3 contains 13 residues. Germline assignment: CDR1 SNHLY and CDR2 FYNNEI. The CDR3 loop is CASSEQGEYGYTF. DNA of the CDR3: TGTGCCAGCAGTGAACAGGGGGAATATGGCTACACCTTC. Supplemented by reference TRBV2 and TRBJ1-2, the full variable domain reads EPEVTQTPSHQVTQMGQEVILRCVPISNHLYFYWYRQILGQKVEFLVSFYNNEISEKSEIFDDQFSVERPDGSNFTLKIRSTKLEDSAMYFCASSEQGEYGYTFGSGTRLTVV.

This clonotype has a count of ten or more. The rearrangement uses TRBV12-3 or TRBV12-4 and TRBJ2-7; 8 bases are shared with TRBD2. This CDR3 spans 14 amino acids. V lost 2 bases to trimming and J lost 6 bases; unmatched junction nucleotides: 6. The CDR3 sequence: CASSLTGLVVEQYF. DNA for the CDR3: TGTGCCAGCAGTTTAACGGGACTAGTAGTCGAGCAGTACTTC.

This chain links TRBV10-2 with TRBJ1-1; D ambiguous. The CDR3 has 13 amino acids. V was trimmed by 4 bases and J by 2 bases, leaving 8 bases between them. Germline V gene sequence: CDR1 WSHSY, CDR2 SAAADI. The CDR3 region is CASSAGLNTEAFF. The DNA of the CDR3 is TGCGCCAGCAGTGCCGGGTTAAACACTGAAGCTTTCTTT.

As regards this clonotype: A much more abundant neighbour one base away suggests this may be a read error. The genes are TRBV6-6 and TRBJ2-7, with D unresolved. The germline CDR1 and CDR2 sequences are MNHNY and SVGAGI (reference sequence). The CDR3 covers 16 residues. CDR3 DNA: TGTGCCAGCAGTTACTCGATCGACTGGACCTCCTACGAGCGGTACTTC. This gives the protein CASSYSIDWTSYERYF.

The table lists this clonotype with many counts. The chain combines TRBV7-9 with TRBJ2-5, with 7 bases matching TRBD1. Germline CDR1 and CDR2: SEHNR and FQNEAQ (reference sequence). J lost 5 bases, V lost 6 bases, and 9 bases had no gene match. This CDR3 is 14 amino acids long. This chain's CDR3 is CASSIETGLETQYF. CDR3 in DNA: TGTGCCAGCAGTATAGAGACAGGGTTGGAGACCCAGTACTTC.